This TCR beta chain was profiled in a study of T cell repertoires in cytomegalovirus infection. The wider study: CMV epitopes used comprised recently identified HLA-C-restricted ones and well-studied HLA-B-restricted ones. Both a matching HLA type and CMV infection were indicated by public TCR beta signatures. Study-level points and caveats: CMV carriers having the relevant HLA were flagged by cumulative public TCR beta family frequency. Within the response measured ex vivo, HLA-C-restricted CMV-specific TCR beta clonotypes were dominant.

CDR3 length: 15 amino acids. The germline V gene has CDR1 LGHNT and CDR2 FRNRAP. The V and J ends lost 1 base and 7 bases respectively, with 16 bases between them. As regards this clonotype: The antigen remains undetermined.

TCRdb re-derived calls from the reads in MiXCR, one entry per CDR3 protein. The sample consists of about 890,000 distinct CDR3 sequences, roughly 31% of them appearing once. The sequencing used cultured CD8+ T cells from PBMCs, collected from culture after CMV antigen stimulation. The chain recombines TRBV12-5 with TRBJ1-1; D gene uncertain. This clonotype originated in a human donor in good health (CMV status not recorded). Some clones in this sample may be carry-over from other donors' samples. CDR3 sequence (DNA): TGTGCTAGTGGTTTGGCCCCTGTACCCGATGATGAAGCTTTCTTT. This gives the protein CASGLAPVPDDEAFF.